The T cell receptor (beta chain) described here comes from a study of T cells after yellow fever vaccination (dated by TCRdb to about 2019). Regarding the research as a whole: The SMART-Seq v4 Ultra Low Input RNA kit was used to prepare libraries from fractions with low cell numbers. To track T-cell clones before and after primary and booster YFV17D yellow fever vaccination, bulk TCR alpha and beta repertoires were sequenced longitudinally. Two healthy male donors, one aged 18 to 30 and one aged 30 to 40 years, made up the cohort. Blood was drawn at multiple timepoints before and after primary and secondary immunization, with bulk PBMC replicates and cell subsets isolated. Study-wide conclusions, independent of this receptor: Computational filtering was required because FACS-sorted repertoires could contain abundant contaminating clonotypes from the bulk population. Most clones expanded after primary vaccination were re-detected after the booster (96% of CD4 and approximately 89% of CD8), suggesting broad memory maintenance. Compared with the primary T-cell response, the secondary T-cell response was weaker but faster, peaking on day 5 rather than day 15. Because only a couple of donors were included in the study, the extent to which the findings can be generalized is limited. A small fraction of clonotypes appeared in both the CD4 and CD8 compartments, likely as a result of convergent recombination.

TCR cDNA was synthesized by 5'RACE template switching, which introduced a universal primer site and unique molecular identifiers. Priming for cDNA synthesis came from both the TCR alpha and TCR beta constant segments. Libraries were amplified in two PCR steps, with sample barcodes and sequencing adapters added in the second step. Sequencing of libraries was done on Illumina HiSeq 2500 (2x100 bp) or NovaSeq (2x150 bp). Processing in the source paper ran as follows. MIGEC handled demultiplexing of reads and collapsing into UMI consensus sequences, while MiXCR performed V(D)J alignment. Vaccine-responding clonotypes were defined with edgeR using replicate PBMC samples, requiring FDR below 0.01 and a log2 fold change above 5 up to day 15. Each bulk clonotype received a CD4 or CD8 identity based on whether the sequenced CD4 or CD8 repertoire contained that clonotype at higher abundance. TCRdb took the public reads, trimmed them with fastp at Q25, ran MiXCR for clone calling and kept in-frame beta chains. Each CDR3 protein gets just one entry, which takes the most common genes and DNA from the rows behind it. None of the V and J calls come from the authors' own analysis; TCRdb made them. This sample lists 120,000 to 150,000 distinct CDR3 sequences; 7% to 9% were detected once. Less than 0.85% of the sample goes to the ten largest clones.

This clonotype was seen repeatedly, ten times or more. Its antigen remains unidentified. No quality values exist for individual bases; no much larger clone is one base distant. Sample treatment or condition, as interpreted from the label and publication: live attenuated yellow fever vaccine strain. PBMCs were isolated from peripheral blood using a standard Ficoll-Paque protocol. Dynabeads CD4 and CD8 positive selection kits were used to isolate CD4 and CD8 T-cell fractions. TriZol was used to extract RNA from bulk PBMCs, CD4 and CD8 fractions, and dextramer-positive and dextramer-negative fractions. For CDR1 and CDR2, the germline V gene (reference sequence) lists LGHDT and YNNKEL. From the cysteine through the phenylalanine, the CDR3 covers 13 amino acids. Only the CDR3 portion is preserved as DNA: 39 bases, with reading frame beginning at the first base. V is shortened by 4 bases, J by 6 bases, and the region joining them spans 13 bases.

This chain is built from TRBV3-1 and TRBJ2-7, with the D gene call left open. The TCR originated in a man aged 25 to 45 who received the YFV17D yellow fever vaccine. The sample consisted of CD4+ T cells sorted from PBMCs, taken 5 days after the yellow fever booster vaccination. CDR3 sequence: CASSRNSVGEQYF. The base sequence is TGTGCCAGCAGCCGTAACAGTGTCGGCGAGCAGTACTTC.